Described below is a single TCR beta chain sequence and its context. It lacks a known antigen. Base qualities are not recorded, but no much larger clone differs from it by a single base. This sample stems from a study of blood T cell repertoires in COVID-19 (TCRdb year 2020). About the investigation overall: Collaborator samples came from the United States, Italy and Spain and covered acute and convalescent phases of COVID-19. The material from the prospective study consisted of cDNA or gDNA derived from T cells, B-cell-depleted T cells, or PBMCs. Subjects who had been exposed to COVID-19, were actively infected with it, or had recovered from it provided the deeply sampled blood TCRbeta repertoires that made up the dataset. The repertoires were made available in a free public database intended to serve as a resource for research on the immune response to SARS-CoV-2. Samples came from the ongoing ImmuneRACE study (first 160 participants) plus 1,254 subjects from 6 global collaborators. Sample metadata almost always included a de-identified subject ID, COVID-19 status, age in years and sex. Where HLA class I and class II types were available, the types were taken from metadata supplied by the sample provider, not from assay-based typing. Study-level results and caveats: Clinical and demographic metadata were provided uncurated, with the amount varying by source and participant.

V is clipped by 4 bases and J by 3 bases, and the sequence between their germline boundaries is 12 bases long. From the germline V gene (reference sequence), CDR1 is MNHEY and CDR2 is SMNVEV. Including the terminal cysteine and phenylalanine, the CDR3 comprises 14 residues. Of the read, only the CDR3 DNA is kept; its 42 bases are in frame from base 1. One collaborating source in Seattle enrolled patients while the patients were actively infected and followed the patients over time throughout the course of disease. Collaborating institutions collected whole blood in K2EDTA tubes following their own protocols. For TCRbeta analysis, collaborators shipped samples as frozen whole blood, isolated PBMCs, or DNA extracted from either of those sample types. The immunoSEQ Assay, a bias-controlled multiplex PCR, was used to amplify TCRbeta CDR3 regions from genomic DNA. As for the original processing: Nucleated cell counts per sample were estimated from amplification of reference gene primers within the assay. To quantify the absolute abundance of each unique TCRbeta CDR3 rearrangement, sequence reads were collapsed and filtered. For each sample, productive Simpson clonality was calculated as the square root of Simpson's diversity index across productive rearrangements. This immuneACCESS table, as held by TCRdb, lists in-frame sequences with V and J called but not all clones. Of the missing ones, under half trace to an unresolved V gene in checked studies; the others have no known cause. V, J and clone size are taken as reported in that table, and D and trimming were inferred from the DNA itself. This sample lists roughly 300,000 clones; around 90% were detected once. The ten biggest clones cover 6.5% to 8% of the sample.

The chain is made from TRBV27 and TRBJ1-1; TRBD1 is a possible D gene, resting on 5 matching bases. The receptor's source is a woman younger than 45 with COVID-19, enrolled during active disease. The sequencing input was peripheral blood. The sequenced DNA: TGTGCCAGCAGTTACAGAGCGGGGGACACTGAAGCTTTCTTT. Its product reads: CASSYRAGDTEAFF.